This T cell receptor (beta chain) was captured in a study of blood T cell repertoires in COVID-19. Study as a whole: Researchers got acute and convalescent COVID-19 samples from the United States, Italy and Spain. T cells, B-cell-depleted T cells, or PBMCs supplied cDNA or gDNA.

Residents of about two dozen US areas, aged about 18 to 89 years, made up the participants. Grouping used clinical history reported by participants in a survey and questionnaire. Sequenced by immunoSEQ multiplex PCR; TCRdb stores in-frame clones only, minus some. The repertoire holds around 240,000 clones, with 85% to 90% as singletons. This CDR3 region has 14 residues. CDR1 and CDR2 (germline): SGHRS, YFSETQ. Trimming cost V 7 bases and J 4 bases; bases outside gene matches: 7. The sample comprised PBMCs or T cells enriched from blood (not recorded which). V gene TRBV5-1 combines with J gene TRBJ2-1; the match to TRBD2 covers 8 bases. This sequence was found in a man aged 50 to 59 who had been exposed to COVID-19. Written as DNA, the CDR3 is TGCGCCAGCTCACGGGGGGGGCTGTACAATGAGCAGTTCTTC. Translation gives CASSRGGLYNEQFF.